This T cell receptor (beta chain) was sequenced in a study of blood T cell repertoires in COVID-19. Study-wide background: Acute and convalescent COVID-19 samples came from the United States, Italy and Spain.

Some clones are missing from TCRdb's copy, which holds only in-frame ones; the method was immunoSEQ multiplex PCR. The profile covers about 280,000 clones, with roughly 90% appearing a single time and 8.5% to 14% taken by the ten largest. Seattle's cohort entered during active infection and was followed longitudinally. Trimming stripped 3 bases from V and 3 bases from J, with 20 bases between. Germline V gene data show CDR1 as LNHDA and CDR2 as SQIVND (reference sequence). The CDR3 runs to 17 residues. The receptor comes from a woman under 40 with COVID-19, enrolled during active disease. The sequenced sample was peripheral blood. The genes are TRBV19 and TRBJ1-1; D is perhaps TRBD1 (6 bases). Here the CDR3 reads CASSIWGGALQDTEAFF. CDR3 DNA sequence: TGTGCCAGTAGTATTTGGGGGGGGGCACTCCAGGACACTGAAGCTTTCTTT.